The sequence of this T cell receptor beta chain was determined in a study of T cell responses to AZD1222 COVID-19 vaccine. Second-dose schedules of about 4 or about 12 weeks were combined. Regarding the study as a whole: Baseline testing showed seropositivity in only a handful of AZD1222 recipients.

Repertoires were generated with immunoSEQ multiplex PCR, while TCRdb's copy carries only in-frame clones and drops some. The sample lists 80,000 or so clones, 80% to 90% occurring once. With regard to this clone: Its antigen remains unidentified.

The sequencing used peripheral blood, collected 28 days after the second AZD1222 dose. This sequence originates from an adult who received the AZD1222 COVID-19 vaccine.

The CDR3 DNA is TGTGCCAGCAGCTTAGCGACTCTACCCGGTCGGACAGGGTCGGGAGATACGCAGTATTTT. Protein sequence: CASSLATLPGRTGSGDTQYF. The gene calls are TRBV7-2 and TRBJ2-3; 8 bases map to TRBD1. J was trimmed by 5 bases and V by 0 bases; bases with no gene match: 19. The CDR3 consists of 20 residues. Germline lookup yields CDR1 SGHTA and CDR2 FQGNSA.